This T cell receptor (beta chain) emerged from a study of vaccination and CD4 T cells after COVID-19. As to treatment: roughly nine-day PBMC culture with coronavirus spike peptide pools or control peptides (ViraFEST assay). A word on this clonotype: Its antigen is undetermined.

The Oncomine TCR Beta short-read assay was applied to DNA of cultured CD4+ T cells. A single record per CDR3 protein comes from TCRdb applying MiXCR to the PCR reads. In the table there are some 18,000 distinct CDR3 sequences, over 50% of which are singletons. This CDR3 has 14 amino acids. The V and J ends lost 4 bases and 0 bases respectively, with 12 bases between them. Germline CDR1 and CDR2: DFQATT and SNEGSKA (reference sequence). The TCR was taken from a human donor who had recovered from COVID-19. The sample consisted of CD4+ T cells from blood, cultured in vitro, taken before SARS-CoV-2 vaccination. The chain couples TRBV20-1 to TRBJ1-1, with D possibly being TRBD1 (5 bases). In DNA, the CDR3 is TGCAGTGCTAATCTGGGGCAGATGAACACTGAAGCTTTCTTT. Residues: CSANLGQMNTEAFF.